These 20 T cell receptor beta chains share one sample of origin, sequenced in a study of CD8+ T cells in alopecia areata. Extracted RNA was reverse transcribed, and the resulting cDNA served as sequencing template. Method: immunoSEQ multiplex PCR; TCRdb's copy keeps in-frame clones and lacks some. The sample has 150,000 or so clones, around 87% seen once. Sequences were derived from CD8+ T cells sorted from blood, sampled at week 0. The receptors come from a human donor with alopecia areata.

The chain couples TRBV7-9 to TRBJ1-1, with TRBD1 matching 7 bases. V was clipped by 0 bases and J by 3 bases; unmatched bases: 7. CDR3 size: 16 residues. Germline V gene lookup returns CDR1 SEHNR and CDR2 FQNEAQ (reference sequence). CDR3 bases: TGTGCCAGCAGCTTAGCCTCGGCAGGGGGGGACACTGAAGCTTTCTTT. This codes for CASSLASAGGDTEAFF. The entire variable domain, with the rest obtained from reference TRBV7-9 and TRBJ1-1, is as follows: DTGVSQNPRHKITKRGQNVTFRCDPISEHNRLYWYRQTLGQGPEFLTYFQNEAQLEKSRLLSDRFSAERPKGSFSTLEIQRTEQGDSAMYLCASSLASAGGDTEAFFGQGTRLTVV.

This clone came up once. The chain recombines TRBV29-1 with TRBJ1-3, with 9 bases lining up with TRBD1. The CDR3 totals 15 residues. V was pared by 3 bases and J by 1 base, with 4 bases of the junction left unmatched. Looked up from germline, CDR1 is SQVTM and CDR2 is ANQGSEA. CDR3 in amino acids: CSVDPGTGSGNTIYF. CDR3 DNA sequence: TGCAGCGTTGACCCCGGGACAGGGTCTGGAAACACCATATATTTT.

The chain links TRBV4-1 to TRBJ1-3; unclear D gene. The CDR3 runs to 17 residues. The germline V gene has CDR1 MGHRA and CDR2 YSYEKL. Trimming left V 2 bases short and J 3 bases short, with 17 bases between. This CDR3 reads CASSQISGVMNGNTIYF. The CDR3 DNA follows: TGCGCCAGCAGCCAAATCAGCGGGGTGATGAATGGAAACACCATATATTTT.

The CDR3 bases are TGCGCCAGCAGCTTGAACGGTGCGAACACCGGGGAGCTGTTTTTT. This encodes CASSLNGANTGELFF. This chain uses TRBV5-1 with TRBJ2-2; D uncertain. The CDR3 totals 15 residues. The V gene's germline CDR1 is SGHRS and CDR2 YFSETQ. Trimming shortened V by 1 base and J by 0 bases, and 7 bases separated the two germline ends.

The chain recombines TRBV29-1 with TRBJ2-2; no clear D gene. Per the germline V gene, CDR1 is SQVTM and CDR2 is ANQGSEA. The germline V and J ends were trimmed by 0 bases and 2 bases, with 16 bases remaining between them. CDR3 length: 17 amino acids. The CDR3 DNA sequence: TGCAGCGTTGAAGACCCTTCCATACGCTCAAACACCGGGGAGCTGTTTTTT. This sequence encodes CSVEDPSIRSNTGELFF.

J is TRBJ2-7 and V is TRBV29-1, with D possibly TRBD1 on 5 matching bases. V lost 7 bases and J 5 bases, leaving 21 bases between the germline ends. The CDR3 totals 14 residues. The germline V gene encodes CDR1 SQVTM and CDR2 ANQGSEA. CDR3 sequence: CSAGQGRTTDEQYF. The CDR3 DNA reads as TGCAGCGCTGGCCAGGGCAGGACGACGGACGAGCAGTACTTC.

This rearrangement joins TRBV4-1 to TRBJ2-1; the match to TRBD2 covers 8 bases. V trimming: 1 base; J trimming: 7 bases; junction bases outside the gene matches: 6. The CDR3 loop spans 15 amino acids. CDR1 MGHRA and CDR2 YSYEKL come from the germline V gene. This CDR3 is CASSQVGRAENEQFF. The CDR3 DNA sequence: TGCGCCAGCAGCCAAGTCGGGAGGGCCGAGAATGAGCAGTTCTTC.

V and J are TRBV25-1 and TRBJ2-1, with D tentatively TRBD2 (5 bases). In germline, CDR1 is MGHDK, CDR2 SYGVNS. V dropped 5 bases and J dropped 2 bases, with 13 bases sitting between them. The CDR3 is made up of 15 amino acids. The CDR3 is CASSSTRETYNEQFF. The CDR3, as DNA: TGTGCCAGCAGTTCGACGAGGGAGACCTACAATGAGCAGTTCTTC.

This rearrangement joins TRBV5-1 to TRBJ1-2, with 8 bases fitting TRBD1. With V trimmed by 4 bases and J by 7 bases, 15 bases remained unmatched. The CDR3 loop spans 16 amino acids. Germline lookup yields CDR1 SGHRS and CDR2 YFSETQ. The CDR3: CASSVSPRTGLAGYTF. CDR3 coding DNA: TGCGCCAGCAGCGTCTCCCCCCGGACAGGGCTGGCTGGCTACACCTTC.

The CDR3 DNA reads TGTGCCAGCAGCGGAAAGGGCCCGGAGAGAAACATTCAGTACTTC. Amino acids: CASSGKGPERNIQYF. The chain couples TRBV27 to TRBJ2-4; D is unresolved. Germline lookup yields CDR1 MNHEY and CDR2 SMNVEV (reference sequence). V was trimmed by 6 bases and J by 6 bases, leaving 18 bases between them. The CDR3 is 15 amino acids.

As to this clone: Its ends do not fully match the called genes, so a read error is possible. Other DNA sequences from this sample encode an identical CDR3 as well. The chain combines TRBV4-1 with TRBJ2-2; 11 bases line up with TRBD2. The CDR3 extends over 15 amino acids. The germline gives CDR1 MGHRA, CDR2 YSYEKL. The CDR3 DNA is TGTGCCAGCAGCCAACTAGCGGGGGACACCGGGGAGCTGTTTTTT. It specifies CASSQLAGDTGELFF.

This chain uses TRBV6-5 with TRBJ2-2, with D possibly TRBD1 on 5 matching bases. Germline assignment: CDR1 MNHEY and CDR2 SVGAGI. There are 14 residues in the CDR3. The V gene lost 2 bases and the J gene lost 3 bases, with 7 bases spanning the gap. The CDR3 loop reads CASSYDSHTGELFF. The CDR3 DNA is TGTGCCAGCAGTTACGACAGTCACACCGGGGAGCTGTTTTTT.

This sequence joins TRBV5-4 and TRBJ2-3; TRBD1 or TRBD2 may be the D gene (7 bases each). CDR1 is SGHNT, CDR2 YYREEE, per germline (reference sequence). Trimming cost V 2 bases and J 4 bases, with 14 bases left between them. This CDR3 comprises 15 residues. The CDR3 nucleotides are TGTGCCAGCAGCTTCAGGGGGGGCGGCCCAGATACGCAGTATTTT. It specifies CASSFRGGGPDTQYF.

Turning to this clone: Other DNA sequences in this specimen translate into the identical CDR3. The J gene is TRBJ2-3, the V gene TRBV7-9; no clear D. This CDR3 spans 13 amino acids. Between the trimmed V and J ends, which lost 5 bases and 3 bases, there was a span of 9 bases. Germline V gene sequence: CDR1 SEHNR, CDR2 FQNEAQ (reference sequence). The CDR3 region has the DNA TGTGCCAGCAGCCCCCCCTCGACAGATACGCAGTATTTT. Translating gives CASSPPSTDTQYF.

The V and J genes are TRBV27 and TRBJ2-1; D is undetermined. The CDR3 covers 12 residues. The germline CDR1 and CDR2 sequences are MNHEY and SMNVEV (reference sequence). V lost 4 bases, J lost 5 bases, and 6 bases lay in between. Here the CDR3 DNA reads TGTGCCAGCAGTTACCAGAACAATGAGCAGTTCTTC. Protein product: CASSYQNNEQFF.

The rearrangement joins TRBV29-1 to TRBJ2-2; no reliable D call. This CDR3 is 13 amino acids long. CDR1 is SQVTM and CDR2 is ANQGSEA in the germline V gene. Trimming took 6 bases from V and 1 from J, leaving 9 bases between them. In DNA, the CDR3 is TGCAGCGTAGGCAGACAGAACACCGGGGAGCTGTTTTTT. Encoded protein: CSVGRQNTGELFF.

V is TRBV7-9 and J is TRBJ1-1; D possibly corresponds to TRBD1 (5 bases). The CDR3 consists of 16 residues. The V and J ends lost 1 base and 1 base respectively, with 13 bases between them. Germline CDR1 reads SEHNR; CDR2 reads FQNEAQ (reference sequence). CDR3 DNA: TGTGCCAGCAGCTTAGGGACACCCTTAACGAACACTGAAGCTTTCTTT. Protein: CASSLGTPLTNTEAFF.

Only a few counts were recorded for this clone. The CDR3 region is CASSIGNEQFF. The CDR3 DNA is TGTGCCAGTAGTATCGGGAATGAGCAGTTCTTC. The chain links TRBV19 to TRBJ2-1; no definite D call. Trimming pared 3 bases from V and 7 bases from J, leaving 4 bases between. CDR1 is LNHDA and CDR2 is SQIVND in the germline V gene (reference sequence). The length of the CDR3 is 11 residues.

V gene TRBV11-2 combines with J gene TRBJ2-7, with 7 bases fitting TRBD2. V was clipped by 3 bases and J by 2 bases; unmatched bases: 13. This CDR3 has 17 amino acids. Germline values: CDR1 SGHAT, CDR2 FQNNGV. CDR3 amino acids: CASSLSPPSGEAYEQYF. The CDR3 DNA sequence: TGTGCCAGCAGCTTGAGCCCGCCCAGCGGGGAAGCCTACGAGCAGTACTTC.

CDR3 in DNA: TGCAGCGCGCTGACAGGGTACGGTCTCGAGCAGTACTTC. Protein: CSALTGYGLEQYF. The chain links TRBV29-1 to TRBJ2-7; 7 bases map to TRBD1. The CDR3 runs to 13 residues. With V trimmed by 7 bases and J by 6 bases, 12 bases remained unmatched. CDR1 is SQVTM, CDR2 ANQGSEA, per germline.